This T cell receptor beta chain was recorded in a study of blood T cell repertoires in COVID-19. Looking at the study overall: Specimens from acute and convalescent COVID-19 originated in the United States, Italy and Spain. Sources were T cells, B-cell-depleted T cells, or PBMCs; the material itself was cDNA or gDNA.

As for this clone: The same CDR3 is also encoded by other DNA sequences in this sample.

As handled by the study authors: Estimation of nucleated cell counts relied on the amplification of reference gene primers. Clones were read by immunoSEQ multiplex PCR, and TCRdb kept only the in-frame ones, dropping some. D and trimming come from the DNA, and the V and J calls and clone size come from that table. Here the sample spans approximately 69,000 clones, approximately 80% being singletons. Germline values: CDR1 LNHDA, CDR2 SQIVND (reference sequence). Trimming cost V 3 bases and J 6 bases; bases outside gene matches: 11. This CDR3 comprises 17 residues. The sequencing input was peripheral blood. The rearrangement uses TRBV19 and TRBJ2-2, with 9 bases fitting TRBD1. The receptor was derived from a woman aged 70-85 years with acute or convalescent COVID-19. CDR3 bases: TGTGCCAGTAGTATTTTTTGGGGACAGGGAGTTCCCGGGGAGCTGTTTTTT. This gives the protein CASSIFWGQGVPGELFF.